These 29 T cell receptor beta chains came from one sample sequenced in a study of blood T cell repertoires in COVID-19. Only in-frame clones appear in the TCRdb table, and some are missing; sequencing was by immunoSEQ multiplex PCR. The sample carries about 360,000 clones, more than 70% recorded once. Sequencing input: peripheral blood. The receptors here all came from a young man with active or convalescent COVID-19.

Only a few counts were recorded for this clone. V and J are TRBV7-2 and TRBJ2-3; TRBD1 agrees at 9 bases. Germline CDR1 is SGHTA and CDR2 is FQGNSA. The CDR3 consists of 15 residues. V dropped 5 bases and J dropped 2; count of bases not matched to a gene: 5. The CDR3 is CASSLQGALTDTQYF. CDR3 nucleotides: TGTGCCAGCAGCCTACAGGGGGCTCTCACAGATACGCAGTATTTT.

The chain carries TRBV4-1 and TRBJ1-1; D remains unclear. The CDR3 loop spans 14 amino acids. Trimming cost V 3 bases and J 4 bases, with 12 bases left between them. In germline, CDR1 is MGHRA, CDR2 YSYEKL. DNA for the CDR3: TGCGCCAGCAGCCAGAGGACCGGGGTCACTGAAGCTTTCTTT. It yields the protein CASSQRTGVTEAFF.

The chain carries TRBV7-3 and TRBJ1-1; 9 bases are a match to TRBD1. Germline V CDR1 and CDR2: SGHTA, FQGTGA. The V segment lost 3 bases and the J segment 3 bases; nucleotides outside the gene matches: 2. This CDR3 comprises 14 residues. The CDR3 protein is CASSLTGGDTEAFF. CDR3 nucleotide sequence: TGTGCCAGCAGCTTGACAGGGGGGGACACTGAAGCTTTCTTT.

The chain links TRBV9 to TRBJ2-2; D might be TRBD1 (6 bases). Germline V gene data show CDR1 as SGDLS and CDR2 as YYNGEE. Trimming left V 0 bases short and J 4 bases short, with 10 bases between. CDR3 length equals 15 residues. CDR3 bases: TGTGCCAGCAGCGTAGGGGGGCGAGGCACCGGGGAGCTGTTTTTT. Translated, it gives CASSVGGRGTGELFF.

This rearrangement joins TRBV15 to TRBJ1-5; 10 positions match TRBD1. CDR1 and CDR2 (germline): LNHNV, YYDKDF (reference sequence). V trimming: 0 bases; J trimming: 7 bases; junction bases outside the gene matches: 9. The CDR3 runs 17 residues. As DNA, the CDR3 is TGTGCCACCAGCAGAGATCTGAGACAGGGGGCTGGGCAGCCCCAGCATTTT. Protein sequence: CATSRDLRQGAGQPQHF.

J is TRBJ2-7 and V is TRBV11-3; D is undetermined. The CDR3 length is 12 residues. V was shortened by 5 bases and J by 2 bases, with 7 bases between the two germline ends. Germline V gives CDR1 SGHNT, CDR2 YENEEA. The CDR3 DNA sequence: TGTGCCAGCAGCCGCGGAGCCTACGAGCAGTACTTC. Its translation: CASSRGAYEQYF.

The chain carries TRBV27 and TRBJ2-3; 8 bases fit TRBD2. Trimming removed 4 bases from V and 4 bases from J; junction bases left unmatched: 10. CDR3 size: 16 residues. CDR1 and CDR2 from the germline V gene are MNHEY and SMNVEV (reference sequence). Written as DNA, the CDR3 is TGTGCCAGCAGTTCCCATACTAGCGGAGGCGCAGATACGCAGTATTTT. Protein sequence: CASSSHTSGGADTQYF.

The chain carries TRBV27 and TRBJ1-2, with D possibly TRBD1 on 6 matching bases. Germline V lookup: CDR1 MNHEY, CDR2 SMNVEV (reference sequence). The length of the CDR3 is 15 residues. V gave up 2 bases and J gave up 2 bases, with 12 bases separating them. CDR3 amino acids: CASSLRGAANYGYTF. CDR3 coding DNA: TGTGCCAGCAGTTTACGGGGGGCAGCCAACTATGGCTACACCTTC.

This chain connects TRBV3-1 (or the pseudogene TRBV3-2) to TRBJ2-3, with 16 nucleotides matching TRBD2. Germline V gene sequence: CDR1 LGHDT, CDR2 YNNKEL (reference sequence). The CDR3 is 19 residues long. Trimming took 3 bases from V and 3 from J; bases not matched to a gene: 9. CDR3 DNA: TGTGCCAGCAGCCACCCTGGGACTAGCGGGAGGGAGTGGACAGATACGCAGTATTTT. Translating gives CASSHPGTSGREWTDTQYF.

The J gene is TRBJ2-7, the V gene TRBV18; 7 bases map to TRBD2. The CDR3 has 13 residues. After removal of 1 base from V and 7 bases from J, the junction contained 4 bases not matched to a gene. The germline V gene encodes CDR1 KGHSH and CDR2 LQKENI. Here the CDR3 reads CASSPQGAGEQYF. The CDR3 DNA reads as TGTGCCAGCTCACCACAGGGAGCGGGGGAGCAGTACTTC. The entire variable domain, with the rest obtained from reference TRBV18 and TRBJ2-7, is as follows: NAGVMQNPRHLVRRRGQEARLRCSPMKGHSHVYWYRQLPEEGLKFMVYLQKENIIDESGMPKERFSAEFPKEGPSILRIQQVVRGDSAAYFCASSPQGAGEQYFGPGTRLTVT.

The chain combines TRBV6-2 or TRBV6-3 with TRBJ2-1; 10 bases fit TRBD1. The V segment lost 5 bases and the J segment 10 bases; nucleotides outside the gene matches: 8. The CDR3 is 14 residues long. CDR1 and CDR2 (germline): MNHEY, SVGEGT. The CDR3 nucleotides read TGTGCCAGCAGTGTCGGGACAGGGGAAAACGAGCAGTTCTTC. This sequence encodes CASSVGTGENEQFF.

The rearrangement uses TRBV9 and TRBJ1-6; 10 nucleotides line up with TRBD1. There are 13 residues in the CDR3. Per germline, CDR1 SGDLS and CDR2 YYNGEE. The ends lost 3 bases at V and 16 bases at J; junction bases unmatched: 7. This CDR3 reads CASSDGQGVILHF. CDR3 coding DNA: TGTGCCAGCAGCGACGGACAGGGGGTTATACTCCACTTT.

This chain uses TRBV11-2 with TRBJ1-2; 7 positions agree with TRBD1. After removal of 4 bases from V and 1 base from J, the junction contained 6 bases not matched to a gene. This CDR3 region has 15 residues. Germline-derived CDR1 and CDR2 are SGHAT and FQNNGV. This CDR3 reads CASSSTTGINYGYTF. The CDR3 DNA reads TGTGCCAGCAGCTCAACGACAGGGATTAACTATGGCTACACCTTC.

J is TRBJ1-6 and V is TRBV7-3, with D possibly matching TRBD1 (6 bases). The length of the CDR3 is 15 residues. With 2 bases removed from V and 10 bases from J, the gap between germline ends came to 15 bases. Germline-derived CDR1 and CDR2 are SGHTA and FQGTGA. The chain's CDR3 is CASSLLGALGSPLHF. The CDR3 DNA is TGTGCCAGCAGCTTACTGGGGGCGCTGGGATCACCCCTCCACTTT.

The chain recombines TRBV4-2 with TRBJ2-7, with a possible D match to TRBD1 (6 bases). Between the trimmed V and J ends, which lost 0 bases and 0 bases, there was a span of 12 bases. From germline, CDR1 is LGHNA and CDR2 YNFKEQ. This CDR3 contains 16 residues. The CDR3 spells CASSQEVGASSYEQYF. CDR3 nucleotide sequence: TGTGCCAGCAGCCAAGAGGTGGGGGCTTCCTCCTACGAGCAGTACTTC.

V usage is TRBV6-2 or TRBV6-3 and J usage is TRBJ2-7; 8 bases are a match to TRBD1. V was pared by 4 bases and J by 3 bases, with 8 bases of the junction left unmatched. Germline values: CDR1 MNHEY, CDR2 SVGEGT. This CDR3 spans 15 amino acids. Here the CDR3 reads CASSSRQGRVYEQYF. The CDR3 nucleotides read TGTGCCAGCAGTTCTCGACAGGGGCGCGTCTACGAGCAGTACTTC.

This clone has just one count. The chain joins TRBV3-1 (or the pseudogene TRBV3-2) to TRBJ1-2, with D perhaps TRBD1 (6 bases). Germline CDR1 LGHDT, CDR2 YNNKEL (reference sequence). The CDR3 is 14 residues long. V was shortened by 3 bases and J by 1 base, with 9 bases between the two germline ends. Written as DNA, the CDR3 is TGTGCCAGCAGCCAGCCAGGGGTTAACTATGGCTACACCTTC. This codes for CASSQPGVNYGYTF.

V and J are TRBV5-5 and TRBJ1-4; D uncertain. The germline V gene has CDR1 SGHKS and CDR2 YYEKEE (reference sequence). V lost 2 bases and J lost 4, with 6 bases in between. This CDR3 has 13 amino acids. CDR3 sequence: CASSLEVNEKLFF. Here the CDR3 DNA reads TGTGCCAGCAGCTTAGAGGTTAATGAAAAACTGTTTTTT.

The CDR3 sequence: CASSAGPPTDTQYF. The DNA for the CDR3 is TGTGCCAGCTCGGCGGGTCCGCCCACAGATACGCAGTATTTT. The chain employs TRBV18 and TRBJ2-3, with TRBD2 as a possible D gene (5 bases). This CDR3 spans 14 amino acids. Germline CDR1 is KGHSH and CDR2 is LQKENI. The ends were cut back, 6 bases at V and 2 bases at J, with 12 bases in the middle. The whole variable domain, filled in from reference TRBV18 and TRBJ2-3, reads NAGVMQNPRHLVRRRGQEARLRCSPMKGHSHVYWYRQLPEEGLKFMVYLQKENIIDESGMPKERFSAEFPKEGPSILRIQQVVRGDSAAYFCASSAGPPTDTQYFGPGTRLTVL.

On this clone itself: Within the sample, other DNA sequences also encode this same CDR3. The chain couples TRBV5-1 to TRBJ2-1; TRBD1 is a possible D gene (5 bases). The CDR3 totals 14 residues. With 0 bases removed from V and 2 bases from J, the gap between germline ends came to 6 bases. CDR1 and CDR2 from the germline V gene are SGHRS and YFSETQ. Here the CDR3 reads CASSLGGPYNEQFF. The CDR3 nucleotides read TGCGCCAGCAGCTTGGGGGGCCCCTACAATGAGCAGTTCTTC.

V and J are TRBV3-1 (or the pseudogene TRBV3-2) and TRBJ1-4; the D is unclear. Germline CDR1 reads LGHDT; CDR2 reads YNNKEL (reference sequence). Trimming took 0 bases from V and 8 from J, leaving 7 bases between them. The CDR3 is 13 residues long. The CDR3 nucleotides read TGTGCCAGCAGCCAAGATGAGTGGGAAAAACTGTTTTTT. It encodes CASSQDEWEKLFF.

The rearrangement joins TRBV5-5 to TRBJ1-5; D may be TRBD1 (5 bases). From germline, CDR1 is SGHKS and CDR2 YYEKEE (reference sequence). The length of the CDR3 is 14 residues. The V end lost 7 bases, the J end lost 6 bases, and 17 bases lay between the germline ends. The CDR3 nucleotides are TGTGCCAGCTCGGGAGTAGTGGGGGGTCAGCCCCAGCATTTT. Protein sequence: CASSGVVGGQPQHF.

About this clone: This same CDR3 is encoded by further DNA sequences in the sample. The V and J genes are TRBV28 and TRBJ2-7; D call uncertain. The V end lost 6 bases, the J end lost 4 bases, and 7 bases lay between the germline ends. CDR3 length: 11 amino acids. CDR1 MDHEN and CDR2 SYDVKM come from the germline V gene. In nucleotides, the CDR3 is TGTGCCAGCAGCCTTTATTACGAGCAGTACTTC. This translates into CASSLYYEQYF.

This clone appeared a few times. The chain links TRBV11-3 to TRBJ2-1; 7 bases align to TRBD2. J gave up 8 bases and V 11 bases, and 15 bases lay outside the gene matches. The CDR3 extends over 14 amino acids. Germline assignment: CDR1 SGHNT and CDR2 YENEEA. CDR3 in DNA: TGTGCCGCCCAGCGGGGAGGGCGTAATGATGAGCAGTTCTTC. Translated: CAAQRGGRNDEQFF.

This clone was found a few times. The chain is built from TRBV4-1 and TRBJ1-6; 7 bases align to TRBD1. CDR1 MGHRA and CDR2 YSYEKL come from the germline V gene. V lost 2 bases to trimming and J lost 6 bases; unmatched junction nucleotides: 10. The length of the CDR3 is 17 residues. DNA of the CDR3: TGCGCCAGCAGCCAACGACCCAAAAGGGGGCCTAATTCACCCCTCCACTTT. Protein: CASSQRPKRGPNSPLHF.

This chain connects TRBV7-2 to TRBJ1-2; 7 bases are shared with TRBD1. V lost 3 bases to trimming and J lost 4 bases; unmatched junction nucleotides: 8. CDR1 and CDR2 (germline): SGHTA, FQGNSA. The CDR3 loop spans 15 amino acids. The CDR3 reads CASSLGQGGRYGYTF. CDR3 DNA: TGTGCCAGCAGCTTGGGGCAGGGGGGCCGCTATGGCTACACCTTC.

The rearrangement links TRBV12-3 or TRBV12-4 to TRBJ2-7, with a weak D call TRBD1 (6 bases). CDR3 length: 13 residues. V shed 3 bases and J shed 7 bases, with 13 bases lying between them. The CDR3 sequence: CASSLSRGLEQYF. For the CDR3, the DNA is TGTGCCAGCAGTTTGTCCAGGGGTCTGGAGCAGTACTTC.

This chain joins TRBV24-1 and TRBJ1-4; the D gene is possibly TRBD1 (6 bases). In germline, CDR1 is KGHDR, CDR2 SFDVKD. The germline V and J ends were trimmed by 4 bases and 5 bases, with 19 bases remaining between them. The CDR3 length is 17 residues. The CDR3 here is CATSDPLRGGGNEKLFF. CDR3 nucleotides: TGTGCCACCAGTGACCCCCTCCGGGGCGGGGGCAATGAAAAACTGTTTTTT.

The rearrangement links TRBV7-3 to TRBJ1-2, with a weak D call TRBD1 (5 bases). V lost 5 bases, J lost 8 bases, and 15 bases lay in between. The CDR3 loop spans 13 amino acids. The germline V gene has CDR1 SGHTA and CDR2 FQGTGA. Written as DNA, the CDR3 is TGTGCCAGCAGCCCCCGGACATCGGACGGCTACACCTTC. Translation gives CASSPRTSDGYTF.